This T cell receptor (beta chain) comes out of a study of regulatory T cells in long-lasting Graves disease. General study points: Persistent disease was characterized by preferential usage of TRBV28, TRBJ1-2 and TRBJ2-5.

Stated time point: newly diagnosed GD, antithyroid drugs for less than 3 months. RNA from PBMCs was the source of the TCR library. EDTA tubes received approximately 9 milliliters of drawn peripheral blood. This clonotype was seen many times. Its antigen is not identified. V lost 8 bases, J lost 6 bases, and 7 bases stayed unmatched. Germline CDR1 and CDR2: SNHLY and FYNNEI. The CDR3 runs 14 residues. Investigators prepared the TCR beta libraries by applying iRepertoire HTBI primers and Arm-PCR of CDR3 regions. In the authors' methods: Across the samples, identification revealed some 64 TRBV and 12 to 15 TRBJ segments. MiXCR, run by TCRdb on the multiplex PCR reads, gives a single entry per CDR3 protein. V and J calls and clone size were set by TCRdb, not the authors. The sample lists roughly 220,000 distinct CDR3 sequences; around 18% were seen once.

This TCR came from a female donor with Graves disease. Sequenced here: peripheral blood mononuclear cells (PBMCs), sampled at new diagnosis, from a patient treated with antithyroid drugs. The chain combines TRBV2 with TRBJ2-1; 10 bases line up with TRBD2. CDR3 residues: CASEREGPVNEQFF. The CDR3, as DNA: TGTGCCAGCGAGCGGGAGGGCCCCGTCAATGAGCAGTTCTTC.